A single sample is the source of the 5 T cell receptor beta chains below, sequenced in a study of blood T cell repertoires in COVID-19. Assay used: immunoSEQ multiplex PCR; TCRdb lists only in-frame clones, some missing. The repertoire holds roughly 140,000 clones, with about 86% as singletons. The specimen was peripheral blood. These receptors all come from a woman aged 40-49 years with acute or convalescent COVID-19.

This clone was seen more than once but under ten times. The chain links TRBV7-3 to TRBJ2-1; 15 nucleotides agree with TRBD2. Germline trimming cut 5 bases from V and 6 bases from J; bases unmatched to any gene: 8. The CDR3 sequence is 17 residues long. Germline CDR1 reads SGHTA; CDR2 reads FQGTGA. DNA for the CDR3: TGTGCCAGCAGCCGGACTAGCGGGGGGGCTTCGGGCAATGAGCAGTTCTTC. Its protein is CASSRTSGGASGNEQFF. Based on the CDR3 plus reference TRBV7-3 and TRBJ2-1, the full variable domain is GAGVSQTPSNKVTEKGKYVELRCDPISGHTALYWYRQSLGQGPEFLIYFQGTGAADDSGLPNDRFFAVRPEGSVSTLKIQRTERGDSAVYLCASSRTSGGASGNEQFFGPGTRLTVL.

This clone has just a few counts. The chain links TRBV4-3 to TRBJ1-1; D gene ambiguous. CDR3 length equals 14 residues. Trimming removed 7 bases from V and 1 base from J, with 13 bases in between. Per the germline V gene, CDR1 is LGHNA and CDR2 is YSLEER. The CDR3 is CASKNLGANTEAFF. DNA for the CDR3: TGCGCCAGCAAAAATCTAGGAGCGAACACTGAAGCTTTCTTT.

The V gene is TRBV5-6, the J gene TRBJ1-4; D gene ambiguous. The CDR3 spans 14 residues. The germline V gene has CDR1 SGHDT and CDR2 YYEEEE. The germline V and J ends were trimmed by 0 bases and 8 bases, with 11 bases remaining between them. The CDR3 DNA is TGTGCCAGCAGCTTGGAAGCCCTGAAGGAAAAACTGTTTTTT. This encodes CASSLEALKEKLFF.

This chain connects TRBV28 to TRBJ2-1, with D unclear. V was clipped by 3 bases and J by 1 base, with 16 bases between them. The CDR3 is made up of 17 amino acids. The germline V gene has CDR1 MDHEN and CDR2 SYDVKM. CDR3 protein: CASSLERPVPSYNEQFF. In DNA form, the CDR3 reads TGTGCCAGCAGTTTGGAGAGACCCGTGCCTTCCTACAATGAGCAGTTCTTC.

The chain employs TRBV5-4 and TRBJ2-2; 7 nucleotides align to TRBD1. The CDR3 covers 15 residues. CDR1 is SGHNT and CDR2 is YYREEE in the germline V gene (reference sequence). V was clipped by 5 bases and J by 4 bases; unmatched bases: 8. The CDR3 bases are TGTGCCAGCAGTTCCAGACAGGGAGCCACCGGGGAGCTGTTTTTT. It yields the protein CASSSRQGATGELFF.